Below are 21 T cell receptor beta chains sequenced from a single sample in a study of blood T cell repertoires in COVID-19. TCRdb's table, derived via immunoSEQ multiplex PCR, lists solely in-frame clones and lacks some. The table records some 200,000 clones, 75% to 80% of them present only once. Specimen: peripheral blood. The receptors shown here come from a woman in her 70s with acute or convalescent COVID-19.

The chain carries TRBV15 and TRBJ1-2; D is undetermined. Germline CDR1 is LNHNV and CDR2 is YYDKDF (reference sequence). CDR3 length: 17 residues. The V and J ends lost 0 bases and 2 bases respectively, with 16 bases between them. The chain's CDR3 is CATSRDLSVRINYGYTF. Written as DNA, the CDR3 is TGTGCCACCAGCAGAGATTTAAGCGTCCGAATAAACTATGGCTACACCTTC.

V usage is TRBV6-5 and J usage is TRBJ1-1; D gene ambiguous. V was trimmed by 4 bases and J by 10 bases, leaving 10 bases between them. Germline V gene sequence: CDR1 MNHEY, CDR2 SVGAGI. This CDR3 is built from 11 residues. The CDR3: CASSSLLGAFF. The DNA of the CDR3 is TGTGCCAGCAGTTCTCTGCTCGGAGCTTTCTTT.

J is TRBJ2-7 and V is TRBV3-1 (or the pseudogene TRBV3-2), with a weak D call TRBD2 (5 bases). Germline assignment: CDR1 LGHDT and CDR2 YNNKEL (reference sequence). The V end lost 5 bases, the J end lost 5 bases, and 13 bases lay between the germline ends. The CDR3 totals 13 residues. CDR3 coding DNA: TGTGCCAGCAGCTTTGGAGGAATCAACGAGCAGTACTTC. Protein sequence: CASSFGGINEQYF.

This clone was counted once. V gene TRBV29-1 combines with J gene TRBJ1-1, with 9 nucleotides matching TRBD1. Trimming at V came to 6 bases and at J to 3 bases, leaving 17 bases not matched to a gene. The CDR3 has 17 amino acids. The V gene's germline CDR1 is SQVTM and CDR2 ANQGSEA. The DNA of the CDR3 is TGCAGCGTAAGTTGGGACAGGGTTGTGGGGCTGGACACTGAAGCTTTCTTT. Protein: CSVSWDRVVGLDTEAFF. Complete variable domain (other parts from reference TRBV29-1 and TRBJ1-1): SAVISQKPSRDICQRGTSLTIQCQVDSQVTMMFWYRQQPGQSLTLIATANQGSEATYESGFVIDKFPISRPNLTFSTLTVSNMSPEDSSIYLCSVSWDRVVGLDTEAFFGQGTRLTVV.

The V and J genes are TRBV19 and TRBJ2-3, with 10 bases matching TRBD2. This CDR3 is 16 amino acids long. V lost 7 bases, J lost 2 bases, and 9 bases stayed unmatched. Per germline, CDR1 LNHDA and CDR2 SQIVND (reference sequence). Written as DNA, the CDR3 is TGTGCCAGTATGCTACCGGGACTAGCGCCCACAGATACGCAGTATTTT. Its protein is CASMLPGLAPTDTQYF.

As to this clone: The sample carries other DNA sequences with the same CDR3. The rearrangement joins TRBV3-1 (or the pseudogene TRBV3-2) to TRBJ2-1; 9 bases are shared with TRBD2. Germline CDR1 reads LGHDT; CDR2 reads YNNKEL (reference sequence). The CDR3 has 16 amino acids. V trimming: 4 bases; J trimming: 3 bases; junction bases outside the gene matches: 7. The CDR3 reads CASSRRASGDYNEQFF. CDR3 DNA sequence: TGTGCCAGCAGCCGCCGGGCTAGCGGGGACTACAATGAGCAGTTCTTC.

The rearrangement links TRBV18 to TRBJ1-1, with no clear D. The germline gives CDR1 KGHSH, CDR2 LQKENI. Trimming pared 3 bases from V and 4 bases from J, leaving 9 bases between. The CDR3 is 13 amino acids. The CDR3 protein is CASSPSASTEAFF. The CDR3 coding sequence is TGTGCCAGCTCACCGAGTGCTAGCACTGAAGCTTTCTTT.

This clone has only a few counts. The chain is built from TRBV29-1 and TRBJ2-5; D possibly corresponds to TRBD2 (6 bases). V was cut by 0 bases and J by 6 bases, with 11 bases left in between. This CDR3 has 13 residues. Germline-derived CDR1 and CDR2 are SQVTM and ANQGSEA. CDR3 amino acids: CSVEEDGRKTQYF. The CDR3 DNA reads as TGCAGCGTTGAAGAAGACGGGAGAAAGACCCAGTACTTC.

As regards this clone: Other DNA sequences from this sample encode an identical CDR3 as well. The V gene is TRBV9, the J gene TRBJ1-2; TRBD1 matches 10 bases. The CDR3 contains 15 residues. V shed 3 bases and J 2 bases; nucleotides not matched to a gene: 4. Per germline, CDR1 SGDLS and CDR2 YYNGEE. CDR3 region: CASSDRTGGNYGYTF. The CDR3 DNA reads as TGTGCCAGCAGCGATCGGACAGGGGGAAACTATGGCTACACCTTC.

This sequence joins TRBV5-8 and TRBJ2-3, with D maybe TRBD2 (6 bases). Per the germline V gene, CDR1 is SGHTS and CDR2 is YDEGEE. Trimming took 5 bases from V and 4 from J, leaving 20 bases between them. The CDR3 is 16 amino acids. This chain's CDR3 is CASRAAGSAYADTQYF. In nucleotides, the CDR3 is TGTGCCAGCAGGGCTGCGGGGAGTGCATACGCAGATACGCAGTATTTT.

The chain recombines TRBV30 with TRBJ2-5, with TRBD1 matching 8 bases. The CDR3 length is 16 residues. With V trimmed by 2 bases and J by 4 bases, 12 bases remained unmatched. Germline-derived CDR1 and CDR2 are GTSNPN and SVGIG (reference sequence). CDR3 sequence reads: CAWSSATGTGGETQYF. As DNA, the CDR3 is TGTGCCTGGAGTTCGGCCACCGGGACAGGAGGAGAGACCCAGTACTTC. Using reference TRBV30 and TRBJ2-5 for the parts outside the CDR3, the full variable domain is SQTIHQWPATLVQPVGSPLSLECTVEGTSNPNLYWYRQAAGRGLQLLFYSVGIGQISSEVPQNLSASRPQDRQFILSSKKLLLSDSGFYLCAWSSATGTGGETQYFGPGTRLLVL.

The chain recombines TRBV7-9 with TRBJ2-7; 9 positions match TRBD1. The CDR3 covers 15 residues. Germline CDR1 SEHNR, CDR2 FQNEAQ (reference sequence). The junction had 8 bases not matched to a gene; V was cut back by 5 bases and J by 3 bases. The CDR3 nucleotides are TGTGCCAGCAGCCCTTCGGGGGACAGGGTCTACGAGCAGTACTTC. The encoded protein is CASSPSGDRVYEQYF.

This rearrangement joins TRBV5-4 to TRBJ1-2; TRBD1 matches at 8 bases. CDR3 length: 14 residues. Trimming at V came to 5 bases and at J to 4 bases, leaving 7 bases not matched to a gene. Germline V CDR1 and CDR2: SGHNT, YYREEE (reference sequence). In DNA, the CDR3 is TGTGCCAGCAGAAAGACAGGGGAGCGCTATGGCTACACCTTC. It is translated as CASRKTGERYGYTF.

In this sample, this clone turned up a few times. This sequence joins TRBV19 and TRBJ1-2, with unresolved D. This CDR3 is 16 amino acids long. Trimming pared 2 bases from V and 4 bases from J, leaving 17 bases between. Germline V gene lookup returns CDR1 LNHDA and CDR2 SQIVND (reference sequence). In DNA, the CDR3 is TGTGCCAGTAGTATATCCGGGTCTCCCGAGAGCTATGGCTACACCTTC. As protein: CASSISGSPESYGYTF.

V gene TRBV19 combines with J gene TRBJ2-5, with 7 bases matching TRBD2. The CDR3 covers 18 residues. Trimming took 0 bases from V and 5 from J; bases not matched to a gene: 15. The germline gives CDR1 LNHDA, CDR2 SQIVND (reference sequence). CDR3 sequence reads: CASSIEGPGEGRSETQYF. The CDR3 DNA sequence: TGTGCCAGTAGTATAGAAGGACCGGGGGAGGGCCGCTCGGAGACCCAGTACTTC.

This sequence joins TRBV24-1 and TRBJ2-7, with 8 nucleotides matching TRBD2. This CDR3 is 15 amino acids long. Germline V gene lookup returns CDR1 KGHDR and CDR2 SFDVKD. V lost 4 bases, J lost 4 bases, and 8 bases stayed unmatched. The CDR3 nucleotides are TGTGCCACCAGTGACCCCGGGACTAGTGGGTACGAGCAGTACTTC. Amino acid sequence: CATSDPGTSGYEQYF.

This clone occurred a few times. The gene calls are TRBV11-2 and TRBJ1-3; D is unresolved. CDR1 SGHAT and CDR2 FQNNGV come from the germline V gene. This CDR3 spans 14 amino acids. V was cut by 5 bases and J by 4 bases, with 12 bases left in between. The chain's CDR3 is CASSRPRRGNTIYF. The CDR3, as DNA: TGTGCCAGCAGCCGACCGAGGAGGGGAAACACCATATATTTT.

This chain's CDR3 is CASSQAGITEAFF. The DNA for the CDR3 is TGCGCCAGCAGCCAAGCGGGGATAACTGAAGCTTTCTTT. The chain employs TRBV4-1 and TRBJ1-1; D ambiguous. CDR3 length: 13 residues. Germline V gene data show CDR1 as MGHRA and CDR2 as YSYEKL. The V end lost 1 base, the J end lost 5 bases, and 8 bases lay between the germline ends.

This chain joins TRBV7-8 and TRBJ2-3; TRBD1 matches at 9 bases. V trimming: 3 bases; J trimming: 1 base; junction bases outside the gene matches: 8. The germline gives CDR1 SGHVS, CDR2 FQNEAQ. The CDR3 covers 17 residues. CDR3 region: CASSLSSGTGRTDTQYF. The CDR3 DNA reads as TGTGCCAGCAGCTTGTCATCTGGGACAGGGCGCACAGATACGCAGTATTTT.

This chain links TRBV6-5 with TRBJ2-7; 7 nucleotides agree with TRBD1. Trimming at V came to 5 bases and at J to 0 bases, leaving 4 bases not matched to a gene. Per germline, CDR1 MNHEY and CDR2 SVGAGI. The CDR3 is 14 amino acids. The CDR3 loop is CASSRDRSSYEQYF. CDR3 coding DNA: TGTGCCAGCAGTCGGGACAGAAGCTCCTACGAGCAGTACTTC.

The V and J genes are TRBV7-3 and TRBJ2-1; TRBD2 agrees at 11 bases. V was pared by 4 bases and J by 0 bases, with 8 bases of the junction left unmatched. CDR3 length: 18 residues. CDR1 and CDR2 from the germline V gene are SGHTA and FQGTGA. The CDR3 loop reads CASSSRASGRSSYNEQFF. The CDR3 nucleotides read TGTGCCAGCAGCTCTAGGGCTAGCGGGAGGAGCTCCTACAATGAGCAGTTCTTC.